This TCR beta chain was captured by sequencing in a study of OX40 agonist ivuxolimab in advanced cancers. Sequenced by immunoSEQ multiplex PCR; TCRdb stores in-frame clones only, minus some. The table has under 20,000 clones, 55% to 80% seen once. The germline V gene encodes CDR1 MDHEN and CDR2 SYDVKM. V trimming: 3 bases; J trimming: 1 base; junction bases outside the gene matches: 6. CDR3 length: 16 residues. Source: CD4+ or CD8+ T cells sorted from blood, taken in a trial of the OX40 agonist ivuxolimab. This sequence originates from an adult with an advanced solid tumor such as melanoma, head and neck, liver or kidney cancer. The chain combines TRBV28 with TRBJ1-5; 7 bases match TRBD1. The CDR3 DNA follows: TGTGCCAGCAGTTTCTATGCAGGGGGGAGCAATCAGCCCCAGCATTTT. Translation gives CASSFYAGGSNQPQHF.